These 21 T cell receptor beta chains were sequenced from one sample in a study of a mutant IDH1 vaccine in newly diagnosed glioma. These receptors have no identified antigens. Noted time point: week 35, safety follow-up. The investigators gave 300 ug of mutant IDH1 20-mer peptide in each vaccine dose, together with topical imiquimod. TCRdb keeps only in-frame clones here, not all; method: immunoSEQ multiplex PCR. The sample shows under 40,000 clones, about four fifths of them seen only once. Material: PBMCs, obtained from a glioma patient whose treatment included an IDH1 peptide vaccine. The source is a woman aged 18-30 years with glioma.

The V gene is TRBV4-1, the J gene TRBJ2-5, with 7 bases aligning to TRBD2. In germline, CDR1 is MGHRA, CDR2 YSYEKL. The CDR3 is made up of 17 amino acids. V was pared by 1 base and J by 2 bases, with 10 bases of the junction left unmatched. The CDR3 region has the DNA TGCGCCAGCAGCCAAGTTGGGGCGGGGGAGCAACAAGAGACCCAGTACTTC. Translation gives CASSQVGAGEQQETQYF.

This chain uses TRBV4-3 with TRBJ1-5; 7 positions match TRBD1. CDR3 size: 17 residues. Germline CDR1 and CDR2: LGHNA and YSLEER. V lost 0 bases and J lost 4; bases outside the gene matches: 9. Here the CDR3 reads CASSQESPGQFNQPQHF. In nucleotides, the CDR3 is TGCGCCAGCAGCCAAGAGTCGCCGGGACAGTTTAATCAGCCCCAGCATTTT.

This clone was detected only a few times. V and J are TRBV29-1 and TRBJ2-7, with D hard to call. Germline CDR1 SQVTM, CDR2 ANQGSEA. V was shortened by 2 bases and J by 2 bases, with 13 bases between the two germline ends. The CDR3 sequence is 14 residues long. CDR3 DNA sequence: TGCAGCGTTGAATCGTCAGGTGAGACCTACGAGCAGTACTTC. This sequence encodes CSVESSGETYEQYF.

This clone was detected once. The V and J genes are TRBV19 and TRBJ2-1; 7 bases align to TRBD2. J lost 4 bases, V lost 3 bases, and 6 bases had no gene match. The CDR3 has 15 residues. CDR1 and CDR2 from the germline V gene are LNHDA and SQIVND (reference sequence). The CDR3 spells CASSIVGGGYNEQFF. The CDR3 nucleotides are TGTGCCAGTAGTATTGTGGGGGGGGGATACAATGAGCAGTTCTTC.

The chain carries TRBV7-8 and TRBJ2-6; 7 nucleotides agree with TRBD1. This CDR3 spans 18 amino acids. CDR1 is SGHVS, CDR2 FQNEAQ, per germline. Trimming at V came to 5 bases and at J to 1 base, leaving 11 bases not matched to a gene. The CDR3 protein is CASSATGQLLSGANVLTF. CDR3 bases: TGTGCCAGCAGCGCGACGGGACAGCTTTTGTCTGGGGCCAACGTCCTGACTTTC.

This clone was observed a single time. The chain recombines TRBV19 with TRBJ1-1; D unclear. Trimming left V 6 bases short and J 4 bases short, with 18 bases between. This CDR3 contains 15 residues. Germline V gene sequence: CDR1 LNHDA, CDR2 SQIVND (reference sequence). The chain's CDR3 is CASSDIGGGFTEAFF. CDR3 bases: TGTGCCAGTAGCGACATAGGTGGAGGGTTCACTGAAGCTTTCTTT.

This clone was seen once. The chain is built from TRBV28 and TRBJ2-5; tentatively, D is TRBD1 or TRBD2 (6 bases each). The germline V and J ends were trimmed by 5 bases and 5 bases, with 18 bases remaining between them. The germline gives CDR1 MDHEN, CDR2 SYDVKM. This CDR3 contains 15 residues. CDR3 loop: CASSPPRGGPETQYF. DNA for the CDR3: TGTGCCAGCAGTCCCCCTCGTGGGGGGCCGGAGACCCAGTACTTC.

The J gene is TRBJ2-3, the V gene TRBV11-1, with 9 bases fitting TRBD1. Looked up from germline, CDR1 is SGHAT and CDR2 is FQDESV (reference sequence). This CDR3 has 15 amino acids. Trimming removed 5 bases from V and 1 base from J; junction bases left unmatched: 4. This CDR3 is CASSTRDRGTDTQYF. CDR3 DNA sequence: TGTGCCAGCAGCACCCGGGACAGGGGCACAGATACGCAGTATTTT.

Details on this clone: An end of the junction does not agree with germline; a read error may underlie this. The chain is built from TRBV7-7 and TRBJ2-3, with 10 bases aligning to TRBD2. The CDR3 is made up of 15 amino acids. CDR1 is SSHAT, CDR2 FNYEAQ, per germline (reference sequence). CDR3 sequence: CASSLGLAATDTQYF. The CDR3 DNA follows: TGTGCTAGCAGCTTAGGACTAGCGGCCACAGATACGCAGTATTTT.

The J gene is TRBJ1-4, the V gene TRBV29-1; D unclear. This CDR3 has 12 amino acids. With 7 bases removed from V and 0 bases from J, the gap between germline ends came to 6 bases. Germline V gene sequence: CDR1 SQVTM, CDR2 ANQGSEA. The CDR3 is CSALATNEKLFF. The CDR3 DNA is TGCAGCGCTCTTGCAACTAATGAAAAACTGTTTTTT. Supplemented by reference TRBV29-1 and TRBJ1-4, the full variable domain reads SAVISQKPSRDICQRGTSLTIQCQVDSQVTMMFWYRQQPGQSLTLIATANQGSEATYESGFVIDKFPISRPNLTFSTLTVSNMSPEDSSIYLCSALATNEKLFFGSGTQLSVL.

The chain employs TRBV5-1 and TRBJ2-5; no definite D call. Germline V lookup: CDR1 SGHRS, CDR2 YFSETQ. The V and J ends lost 1 base and 5 bases respectively, with 9 bases between them. This CDR3 is 13 amino acids long. CDR3: CASSLYLGETQYF. The CDR3, as DNA: TGCGCCAGCAGCTTGTACCTAGGGGAGACCCAGTACTTC.

The gene calls are TRBV2 and TRBJ1-5; D uncertain. Trimming left V 4 bases short and J 3 bases short, with 7 bases between. This CDR3 comprises 13 residues. Germline CDR1 reads SNHLY; CDR2 reads FYNNEI. The CDR3 reads CASSGDNNQPQHF. The DNA for the CDR3 is TGTGCCAGCAGTGGGGATAACAATCAGCCCCAGCATTTT.

The rearrangement links TRBV2 to TRBJ1-4; 7 nucleotides line up with TRBD1. The CDR3 consists of 14 residues. The germline gives CDR1 SNHLY, CDR2 FYNNEI. The V and J ends lost 7 bases and 3 bases, in that order; junction bases with no gene match: 5. This CDR3 is CASTSQGANEKLFF. Here the CDR3 DNA reads TGTGCCAGCACCTCTCAGGGGGCTAATGAAAAACTGTTTTTT.

This chain links TRBV10-3 with TRBJ2-5, with 9 nucleotides matching TRBD2. V shed 4 bases and J 4 bases; nucleotides not matched to a gene: 1. Germline CDR1 ENHRY, CDR2 SYGVKD. The CDR3 runs 13 residues. This CDR3 is CAISGGLAETQYF. DNA for the CDR3: TGTGCCATCAGTGGGGGACTAGCAGAGACCCAGTACTTC.

The chain is built from TRBV4-1 and TRBJ2-1; either TRBD1 or TRBD2 may fit D (9 bases each). Deletions cut 1 base from V and 10 bases from J, with 26 bases between. This CDR3 has 18 residues. Germline V CDR1 and CDR2: MGHRA, YSYEKL. The CDR3 here is CASSQALRLADRGGEQFF. CDR3 in DNA: TGCGCCAGCAGCCAAGCCCTAAGACTAGCGGACAGGGGAGGGGAGCAGTTCTTC.

This clone was seen once. The CDR3 sequence is CAWIGGPYTDTQYF. The CDR3 DNA sequence: TGTGCCTGGATTGGGGGGCCCTACACAGATACGCAGTATTTT. This chain links TRBV30 with TRBJ2-3; either TRBD1 or TRBD2 may supply D (6 bases each). Trimming stripped 4 bases from V and 2 bases from J, with 13 bases between. The CDR3 has 14 amino acids. Germline CDR1 GTSNPN, CDR2 SVGIG (reference sequence). Full variable domain (missing parts from reference TRBV30 and TRBJ2-3): SQTIHQWPATLVQPVGSPLSLECTVEGTSNPNLYWYRQAAGRGLQLLFYSVGIGQISSEVPQNLSASRPQDRQFILSSKKLLLSDSGFYLCAWIGGPYTDTQYFGPGTRLTVL.

The chain couples TRBV13 to TRBJ2-7; D call uncertain. This CDR3 contains 12 residues. Germline V gene data show CDR1 as PRHDT and CDR2 as FYEKMQ (reference sequence). Between the trimmed V and J ends, which lost 0 bases and 5 bases, there was a span of 5 bases. The DNA of the CDR3 is TGTGCCAGCAGCTTAGGTTTCGACGAGCAGTACTTC. This encodes CASSLGFDEQYF.

The genes are TRBV4-1 and TRBJ1-2; D not certain. Deletions cut 3 bases from V and 8 bases from J, with 19 bases between. The germline gives CDR1 MGHRA, CDR2 YSYEKL. The CDR3 runs to 15 residues. The CDR3 DNA reads TGCGCCAGCAGCCAGGGGATTAGCCCTCCTCAGGGCTACACCTTC. This gives the protein CASSQGISPPQGYTF.

This chain links TRBV6-4 with TRBJ2-2, with D maybe TRBD1 (5 bases). The CDR3 covers 13 residues. V was cut by 5 bases and J by 2 bases, with 6 bases left in between. Germline values: CDR1 MRHNA, CDR2 SNTAGT. Written as DNA, the CDR3 is TGTGCCAGCAGTCAGGGTAACACCGGGGAGCTGTTTTTT. The encoded protein is CASSQGNTGELFF.

The chain has TRBV5-3 and TRBJ2-2; TRBD2 matches 7 bases. TRBV5-3 is treated as an ORF (open reading frame) with a function not yet certain. After removal of 3 bases from V and 5 bases from J, the junction contained 7 bases not matched to a gene. The CDR3 extends over 15 amino acids. Written as DNA, the CDR3 is TGTGCCAGAAGCTGGCCGGGACTATCTACCGGGGAGCTGTTTTTT. Protein sequence: CARSWPGLSTGELFF.

As DNA, the CDR3 is TGCGCCAGCAGCTTGACGGCGGAGAGAACTGAAGCTTTCTTT. Translated: CASSLTAERTEAFF. The chain links TRBV5-1 to TRBJ1-1; D is undetermined. V lost 1 base, J lost 5 bases, and 12 bases lay in between. This CDR3 region has 14 residues. Germline V gives CDR1 SGHRS, CDR2 YFSETQ. Variable domain in full (rest from reference TRBV5-1 and TRBJ1-1): KAGVTQTPRYLIKTRGQQVTLSCSPISGHRSVSWYQQTPGQGLQFLFEYFSETQRNKGNFPGRFSGRQFSNSRSEMNVSTLELGDSALYLCASSLTAERTEAFFGQGTRLTVV.